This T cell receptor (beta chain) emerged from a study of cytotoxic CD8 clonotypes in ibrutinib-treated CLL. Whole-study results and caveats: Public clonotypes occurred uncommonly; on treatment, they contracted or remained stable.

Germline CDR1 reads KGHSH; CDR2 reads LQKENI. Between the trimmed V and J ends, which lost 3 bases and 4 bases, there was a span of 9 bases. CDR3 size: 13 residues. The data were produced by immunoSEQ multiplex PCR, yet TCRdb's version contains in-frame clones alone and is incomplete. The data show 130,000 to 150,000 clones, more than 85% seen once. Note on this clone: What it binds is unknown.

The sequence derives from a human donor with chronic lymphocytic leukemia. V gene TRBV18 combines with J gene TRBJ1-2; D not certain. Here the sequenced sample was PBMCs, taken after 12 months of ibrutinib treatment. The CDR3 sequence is CASSPAGIYGYTF. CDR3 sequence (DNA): TGTGCCAGCTCACCTGCCGGGATCTATGGCTACACCTTC. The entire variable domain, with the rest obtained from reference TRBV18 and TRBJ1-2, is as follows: NAGVMQNPRHLVRRRGQEARLRCSPMKGHSHVYWYRQLPEEGLKFMVYLQKENIIDESGMPKERFSAEFPKEGPSILRIQQVVRGDSAAYFCASSPAGIYGYTFGSGTRLTVV.